This T cell receptor beta chain stems from a study of CD8+CD57+ T cells in acquired aplastic anemia. This clonotype was found a few times. Its antigen is undetermined. Germline assignment: CDR1 SEHNR and CDR2 FQNEAQ (reference sequence). The V gene end was trimmed by 5 bases and the J gene end by 6 bases; junction bases not matched to a gene: 2. This CDR3 is built from 12 residues. Notes on the study in general: Some 29 shared CD8+ CDR3s appeared highly expressed within patients' immunodominant clones.

The sequenced patients had an expansion of CD8+CD57+ cells seen by flow cytometry. CDR3 and TCR beta VDJ profiling relied on a genomic DNA template. Each CDR3 protein is one row after TCRdb ran MiXCR on the reads. The sample yields fewer than 80,000 distinct CDR3 sequences, 70% seen once. This TCR was sampled from a human donor with aplastic anemia. Input material: sorted CD4+, CD8+, or CD8+CD57+ T cells (not recorded which) from PBMCs. The rearrangement joins TRBV7-9 to TRBJ2-7, with 9 bases lining up with TRBD2. The CDR3: CASSVLAGEQYF. CDR3 coding DNA: TGTGCCAGCAGCGTACTAGCGGGCGAGCAGTACTTC.